These 24 T cell receptor beta chains originate from one sample sequenced in a study of OX40 agonist ivuxolimab in advanced cancers. Produced via immunoSEQ multiplex PCR; TCRdb's table is partial and in-frame only. The repertoire holds some 69,000 clones, with 70% to 90% as singletons. The sample was CD4+ or CD8+ T cells sorted from blood, taken in a trial of the OX40 agonist ivuxolimab. All receptors come from an adult with an advanced solid tumor such as melanoma, head and neck, liver or kidney cancer.

The DNA of the CDR3 is TGTGCCAGCAGGGGGACAGTCAACGTCCTGACTTTC. Translating gives CASRGTVNVLTF. V usage is TRBV19 and J usage is TRBJ2-6; the match to TRBD1 covers 7 bases. From germline, CDR1 is LNHDA and CDR2 SQIVND (reference sequence). After removal of 9 bases from V and 9 bases from J, the junction contained 5 bases not matched to a gene. The length of the CDR3 is 12 residues.

This chain links TRBV28 with TRBJ1-5; 7 nucleotides line up with TRBD1. The CDR3 totals 16 residues. Germline V gene data show CDR1 as MDHEN and CDR2 as SYDVKM. V lost 6 bases and J lost 7; bases outside the gene matches: 15. CDR3 DNA sequence: TGTGCCAGCAGCCAAGACAGGGTGGGGAAAATACAGCCCCAGCATTTT. Amino acids: CASSQDRVGKIQPQHF.

V and J are TRBV7-8 and TRBJ2-7, with D perhaps TRBD1 (5 bases). V was shortened by 0 bases and J by 6 bases, with 12 bases between the two germline ends. Germline V lookup: CDR1 SGHVS, CDR2 FQNEAQ. This CDR3 is built from 14 residues. The CDR3 nucleotides read TGTGCCAGCAGCTTAGCCGAGACAGCGACCGAGCAGTACTTC. Amino acid sequence: CASSLAETATEQYF.

This sequence joins TRBV10-3 and TRBJ2-7; D might be TRBD1 (7 bases). Germline CDR1 and CDR2: ENHRY and SYGVKD. The V gene lost 4 bases and the J gene lost 8 bases, with 24 bases spanning the gap. The CDR3 totals 16 residues. In DNA form, the CDR3 reads TGTGCCATCAGTGCGCCCGACAGGGAGGTTATTAACAAGCAGTACTTC. Translated: CAISAPDREVINKQYF.

The chain links TRBV6-5 to TRBJ1-2; 9 bases match TRBD1. After removal of 2 bases from V and 13 bases from J, the junction contained 5 bases not matched to a gene. Germline CDR1 is MNHEY and CDR2 is SVGAGI. The CDR3 sequence is 12 residues long. CDR3 protein: CASSYTGGAPTF. In DNA, the CDR3 is TGTGCCAGCAGTTACACAGGGGGCGCGCCCACCTTC.

V is TRBV5-1 and J is TRBJ2-7; D possibly corresponds to TRBD1 (6 bases). Per the germline V gene, CDR1 is SGHRS and CDR2 is YFSETQ. The V and J ends lost 4 bases and 3 bases respectively, with 17 bases between them. The length of the CDR3 is 15 residues. The CDR3, as DNA: TGCGCCAGCAGCGGAACAGGGAGCTCCCTCTACGAGCAGTACTTC. The encoded protein is CASSGTGSSLYEQYF.

The CDR3 here is CASSLGQNQPQHF. CDR3 DNA sequence: TGTGCCAGCAGCTTAGGGCAGAATCAGCCCCAGCATTTT. This chain uses TRBV7-3 with TRBJ1-5; unclear D gene. The germline V gene has CDR1 SGHTA and CDR2 FQGTGA. The CDR3 contains 13 residues. Trimming left V 2 bases short and J 4 bases short, with 6 bases between.

CDR3 sequence (DNA): TGTGCCAGCAGTTACTCGAAGGGGACCCCCTACGAGCAGTACTTC. Its protein is CASSYSKGTPYEQYF. This chain connects TRBV6-5 to TRBJ2-7; D tentatively reads TRBD1 or TRBD2 (5 bases each). From germline, CDR1 is MNHEY and CDR2 SVGAGI. V was shortened by 0 bases and J by 2 bases, with 11 bases between the two germline ends. The CDR3 consists of 15 residues.

The genes are TRBV9 and TRBJ1-3, with unresolved D. V was shortened by 7 bases and J by 3 bases, with 11 bases between the two germline ends. Germline V CDR1 and CDR2: SGDLS, YYNGEE. This CDR3 has 13 residues. CDR3 in DNA: TGTGCCAGCTCTCTGGGTGATGGAAACACCATATATTTT. This translates into CASSLGDGNTIYF. Combining the CDR3 with reference TRBV9 and TRBJ1-3 gives the whole variable domain DSGVTQTPKHLITATGQRVTLRCSPRSGDLSVYWYQQSLDQGLQFLIQYYNGEERAKGNILERFSAQQFPDLHSELNLSSLELGDSALYFCASSLGDGNTIYFGEGSWLTVV.

V usage is TRBV23-1 and J usage is TRBJ1-4, with 7 nucleotides matching TRBD1. TRBV23-1 is an open reading frame, and its role is uncertain. V lost 2 bases and J lost 5; bases outside the gene matches: 14. The CDR3 totals 18 residues. The CDR3 loop is CASSQISIRDSTNEKLFF. The CDR3 nucleotides read TGCGCCAGCAGTCAAATCTCAATTCGGGACAGCACGAATGAAAAACTGTTTTTT.

CDR3 in amino acids: CASSEDTGLSTDTQYF. The CDR3 nucleotides read TGTGCCAGCAGTGAAGATACGGGCTTGAGCACAGATACGCAGTATTTT. This chain joins TRBV2 and TRBJ2-3; unclear D gene. Per germline, CDR1 SNHLY and CDR2 FYNNEI. The CDR3 runs to 16 residues. V dropped 1 base and J dropped 0 bases, with 11 bases sitting between them.

The sample holds a few counts of this clone. The chain uses TRBV7-9 and TRBJ1-1; maybe TRBD1 (6 bases). Per germline, CDR1 SEHNR and CDR2 FQNEAQ (reference sequence). The ends were cut back, 2 bases at V and 5 bases at J, with 18 bases in the middle. The CDR3 is 16 amino acids. Here the CDR3 reads CASSLQLGTRGTEAFF. The CDR3 coding sequence is TGTGCCAGCAGCTTACAATTAGGGACAAGGGGGACTGAAGCTTTCTTT.

The chain carries TRBV19 and TRBJ1-1; 9 nucleotides match TRBD1. The CDR3 length is 14 residues. The ends lost 11 bases at V and 6 bases at J; junction bases unmatched: 13. Per the germline V gene, CDR1 is LNHDA and CDR2 is SQIVND (reference sequence). The DNA for the CDR3 is TGTGCCTCTACCGACAGGGGGTTTGTTGCTGAAGCTTTCTTT. Translation: CASTDRGFVAEAFF.

This clone was detected only once. This rearrangement joins TRBV5-6 to TRBJ1-1, with D possibly being TRBD1 (5 bases). The germline CDR1 and CDR2 sequences are SGHDT and YYEEEE. Trimming took off 4 bases at V and 5 bases at J, with 18 bases between the two ends. The CDR3 extends over 15 amino acids. CDR3 coding DNA: TGTGCCAGCAGCCCACGGCCCACAGGCGGAACTGAAGCTTTCTTT. Its protein product is CASSPRPTGGTEAFF.

The V call is TRBV6-1, the J call TRBJ2-7; D might be TRBD2 (6 bases). Per germline, CDR1 MNHNS and CDR2 SASEGT. The CDR3 totals 14 residues. Trimming pared 3 bases from V and 7 bases from J, leaving 16 bases between. This chain's CDR3 is CASSDSGPFGEQYF. The CDR3 DNA sequence: TGTGCCAGCAGTGACAGCGGGCCCTTTGGAGAGCAGTACTTC.

The V call is TRBV5-4, the J call TRBJ2-7, with 8 bases lining up with TRBD2. The CDR3 has 18 residues. Germline V gene data show CDR1 as SGHNT and CDR2 as YYREEE (reference sequence). Germline trimming cut 3 bases from V and 4 bases from J; bases unmatched to any gene: 18. The CDR3 region is CASSSPLRGGGRWYEQYF. CDR3 bases: TGTGCCAGCAGCTCGCCCTTGAGGGGCGGGGGGCGATGGTACGAGCAGTACTTC.

CDR3 in amino acids: CASSLDGTDTQYF. The CDR3 DNA reads TGCGCCAGCAGCTTGGACGGGACAGATACGCAGTATTTT. This chain joins TRBV5-1 and TRBJ2-3; no reliable D call. Germline V lookup: CDR1 SGHRS, CDR2 YFSETQ. The CDR3 spans 13 residues. Trimming pared 0 bases from V and 3 bases from J, leaving 5 bases between.

The chain combines TRBV9 with TRBJ2-7; possibly TRBD2 for D (6 bases). The CDR3 spans 14 residues. V lost 1 base and J 2 bases, leaving 10 bases between the germline ends. From germline, CDR1 is SGDLS and CDR2 YYNGEE. This CDR3 is CASSVIAETYEQYF. In DNA form, the CDR3 reads TGTGCCAGCAGCGTAATAGCGGAAACCTACGAGCAGTACTTC.

The CDR3 DNA follows: TGCGCCAGCAGCCACAGGGGCGGGGCGGGCACAGATACGCAGTATTTT. Translation gives CASSHRGGAGTDTQYF. The V gene is TRBV5-1, the J gene TRBJ2-3; possible D gene TRBD1, 7 bases. V was trimmed by 4 bases and J by 1 base, leaving 16 bases between them. The CDR3 sequence is 16 residues long. The germline V gene has CDR1 SGHRS and CDR2 YFSETQ.

The rearrangement joins TRBV11-3 to TRBJ1-6; D possibly corresponds to TRBD1 (6 bases). Trimming cost V 6 bases and J 10 bases, with 25 bases left between them. The CDR3 runs to 17 residues. In germline, CDR1 is SGHNT, CDR2 YENEEA. The CDR3 reads CASSPITGRGPCSPLHF. CDR3 in DNA: TGTGCCAGCAGTCCTATAACAGGGAGAGGGCCTTGCTCACCCCTCCACTTT. The complete variable domain, with remaining parts taken from reference TRBV11-3 and TRBJ1-6, reads EAGVVQSPRYKIIEKKQPVAFWCNPISGHNTLYWYLQNLGQGPELLIRYENEEAVDDSQLPKDRFSAERLKGVDSTLKIQPAELGDSAVYLCASSPITGRGPCSPLHFGNGTRLTVT.

This rearrangement joins TRBV10-3 to TRBJ2-1, with D unresolved. There are 12 residues in the CDR3. The ends were cut back, 10 bases at V and 7 bases at J, with 14 bases in the middle. The germline gives CDR1 ENHRY, CDR2 SYGVKD. The DNA for the CDR3 is TGTGCCACCTCTGGTAGCTCTAATGAGCAGTTCTTC. Residues: CATSGSSNEQFF.

The rearrangement joins TRBV30 to TRBJ2-7, with 9 bases matching TRBD2. CDR1 is GTSNPN, CDR2 SVGIG, per germline (reference sequence). This CDR3 is 12 amino acids long. The ends lost 4 bases at V and 12 bases at J; junction bases unmatched: 10. As DNA, the CDR3 is TGTGCCTGGAAACGCCTAGCGGGGAAACTGTACTTC. It specifies CAWKRLAGKLYF.

As for this clone: One junction end does not reproduce the germline sequence, and a read error may be involved. The chain is built from TRBV2 and TRBJ2-5; 9 bases match TRBD2. The CDR3 length is 15 residues. Germline V lookup: CDR1 SNHLY, CDR2 FYNNEI. DNA for the CDR3: TGTGCCAGCAGTGAAAGCGGGGGGCCGCAAGAGATCCAGTACTTC. As protein: CASSESGGPQEIQYF.

The CDR3 nucleotides are TGTGCCAGCAGCCAAGGAGGGGCGGGCACTAGCACAGATACGCAGTATTTT. Translating it yields CASSQGGAGTSTDTQYF. This rearrangement joins TRBV4-2 to TRBJ2-3; D could derive from TRBD1 or TRBD2 (5 bases each). The germline gives CDR1 LGHNA, CDR2 YNFKEQ. V lost 1 base and J lost 0, with 14 bases in between. The CDR3 loop spans 17 amino acids.